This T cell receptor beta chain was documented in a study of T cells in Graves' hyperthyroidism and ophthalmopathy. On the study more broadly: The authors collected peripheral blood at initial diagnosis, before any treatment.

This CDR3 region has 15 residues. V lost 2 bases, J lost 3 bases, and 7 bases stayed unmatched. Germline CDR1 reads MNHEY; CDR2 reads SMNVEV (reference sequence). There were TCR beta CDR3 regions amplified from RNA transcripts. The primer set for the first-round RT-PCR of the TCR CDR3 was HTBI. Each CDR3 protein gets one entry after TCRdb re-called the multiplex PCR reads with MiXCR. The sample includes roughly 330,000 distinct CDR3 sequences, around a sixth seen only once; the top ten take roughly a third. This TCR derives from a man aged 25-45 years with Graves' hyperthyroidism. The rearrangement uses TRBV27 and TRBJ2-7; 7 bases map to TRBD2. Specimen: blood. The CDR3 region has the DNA TGTGCCAGCAGTTTAAGGGGACTACAAGTCTACGAGCAGTACTTC. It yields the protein CASSLRGLQVYEQYF.